Detailed here is one T cell receptor (beta chain). This clone was observed a handful of times. Its antigen specificity is not known. It has no much larger one-base neighbor in the sample; base qualities were not kept. One to two pinch biopsies were taken from the rectum for research during colonoscopy. No immunosuppressive medication had been given to the ulcerative colitis patients before the diagnostic colonoscopy. Before DNA was isolated, the rectal biopsies underwent proteinase K digestion. The Wizard kit (Promega) was used to extract genomic DNA from the blood and intestinal samples. The sample is drawn from a study of pediatric ulcerative colitis (dated by TCRdb to about 2019). Study-wide context: Of the ulcerative colitis patients, over 5 had pancolitis and two had left-sided colitis, and histology in every patient was consistent with ulcerative colitis. By Pediatric Ulcerative Colitis Activity Index, mild disease was classified in a couple of patients, moderate disease in several and acute severe colitis in three. Roughly nine newly diagnosed, treatment-naive pediatric ulcerative colitis patients and a handful of non-IBD control children each provided paired blood and rectal samples. The research as a whole found: For technical reasons, substantially fewer templates were yielded by the blood samples of two patients, and these blood samples were excluded from blood-rectal overlap analysis. Controls, mild-moderate and acute severe colitis patients were separated by rectal repertoire features, and reduced rectal diversity due to clonal expansions was observed in acute severe colitis. Two rectal CDR3 clonotypes turned up in every ulcerative colitis patient but in none of the controls. Because repertoires came from total lymphocyte DNA, patterns in rare subsets such as regulatory T cells may not be reflected. Blood-derived T cells may have been included in the rectal pinch biopsies, particularly in patients with overt colitis. With only a few individuals, the healthy control group was small. Significantly higher autologous blood-rectal clonal overlap was found in ulcerative colitis patients than in controls, which suggested increased T cell trafficking to inflamed tissue.

Using the immunoSEQ TRB Survey service, rearranged CDR3 beta regions were amplified from genomic DNA with multiplex V and J primers. To keep sequencing depth the same across samples, survey-level depth of up to 500,000 reads per sample was applied. The libraries were purified, combined into pools and sequenced with Illumina technology. The study's own analysis went as follows. Productive clonality, sample overlap, pairwise scatters, CDR3 beta length, V/D/J gene usage and productiveness were all assessed with the immunoSEQ online tools. Calculated diversity was the number of unique rearrangements divided by total templates times 100; Shannon and Simpson indices were also computed. For principal component analysis, Z-score normalized data were analyzed with the R prcomp function and the ggbiplot package. Morisita's index was used to quantify blood-rectal clonal overlap within each subject. The clones in this table, taken by TCRdb from immuneACCESS, are in-frame only. Not every clone is retained; where verified, under half of the shortfall comes from an unresolved V gene, and the cause of the rest is unknown. The V and J calls and clone size come from that table; D and trimming were worked out from the DNA. The sample contains approximately 15,000 clones, about three quarters of them found a single time. The ten top clones hold about 3.4% of the sample.

The sequence came from a girl under 18 with moderate ulcerative colitis. Material for sequencing was gut tissue.

CDR3 sequence: CACNPGTKVEQYF. Read as DNA, the sequence is TGTGCCTGCAACCCTGGGACTAAAGTTGAGCAGTACTTC. The sequence is built from TRBV30 and TRBJ2-7; TRBD2 fits 7 bases in the junction. The germline V gene (reference sequence) gives CDR1 as GTSNPN and CDR2 as SVGIG. V is trimmed back by 6 bases and J by 7 bases, and the junction contains 12 bases that no gene match accounts for. The CDR3 contains 13 residues, cysteine and phenylalanine counted. Only the CDR3 part of the read is kept: 39 bases, read in frame from the first base. Full variable domain (CDR3 extended with the reference TRBV30 and TRBJ2-7 proteins): SQTIHQWPATLVQPVGSPLSLECTVEGTSNPNLYWYRQAAGRGLQLLFYSVGIGQISSEVPQNLSASRPQDRQFILSSKKLLLSDSGFYLCACNPGTKVEQYFGPGTRLTVT.